The 22 T cell receptor beta chains below all came from one sample that was sequenced in a study of CXCR3-negative and CXCR3-positive naive CD8 T cells. The study, taken as a whole, reports: CXCR3-negative naive cells had less hydrophobic TRB CDR3s than did CXCR3-positive naive cells.

5' RACE with UMI labels generated the TRB cDNA libraries. No DNA is given; TCRdb re-called the 5' RACE reads and lists each CDR3 protein once. This specimen shows 120,000 to 150,000 distinct CDR3 sequences; the ten leading clones hold 0.25% to 0.3%. No antigens are known for them. Sequenced sample: naive CXCR3+ CD8+ T cells from blood. Subset specified: CD45RO-CCR7+CD27+CD95- naive CD8+ T cells expressing CXCR3 (TNR3+). The source is a human donor in good health. Some clones in this sample may be carry-over from other donors' samples.

The chain carries TRBV6-2 or TRBV6-3 and TRBJ2-7; TCRdb picks TRBD1, but there is no DNA to check that call. CDR1 MNHEY and CDR2 SVGEGT come from the germline V gene. The CDR3 runs 14 residues. The CDR3 is CASSYATGLEEQYF.

The chain links TRBV29-1 to TRBJ2-3. This CDR3 region has 13 residues. Germline CDR1 and CDR2: SQVTM and ANQGSEA. CDR3 sequence: CSCGVISTDTQYF.

This chain links TRBV10-1 with TRBJ1-5. The CDR3 totals 15 residues. From germline, CDR1 is WNHNN and CDR2 SYGVQD (reference sequence). The CDR3: CASNLGSDSNQPQHF.

This chain connects TRBV6-2 or TRBV6-3 to TRBJ1-5; the D call of TRBD1 rests on TCRdb alone, since no DNA is present to check it. Germline V CDR1 and CDR2: MNHEY, SVGEGT. This CDR3 contains 17 residues. CDR3: CASTGSQGAVFDQPQHF.

V gene TRBV6-1 combines with J gene TRBJ2-1; TCRdb reports TRBD1, a call that lacks DNA to check it against. From germline, CDR1 is MNHNS and CDR2 SASEGT. CDR3 size: 15 residues. The CDR3 spells CASSVETGGYNEQFF.

The rearrangement uses TRBV5-5 and TRBJ2-7; the D call from TCRdb, TRBD1, cannot be confirmed without DNA. The CDR3 is 15 residues long. Germline CDR1 is SGHKS and CDR2 is YYEKEE (reference sequence). CDR3 amino acids: CASSLEVGPGREQYF.

The J gene is TRBJ2-5, the V gene TRBV7-3; the D gene TCRdb calls, TRBD2, cannot be checked with no DNA. The CDR3 length is 14 residues. Germline loops: CDR1 SGHTA, CDR2 FQGTGA. The CDR3 sequence is CASSPMGRPETQYF. The entire variable domain, with the rest obtained from reference TRBV7-3 and TRBJ2-5, is as follows: GAGVSQTPSNKVTEKGKYVELRCDPISGHTALYWYRQSLGQGPEFLIYFQGTGAADDSGLPNDRFFAVRPEGSVSTLKIQRTERGDSAVYLCASSPMGRPETQYFGPGTRLLVL.

The chain uses TRBV3-1 and TRBJ2-1; TCRdb selects TRBD1, and the lack of DNA leaves this call unchecked. CDR3 length: 15 amino acids. Germline values: CDR1 LGHDT, CDR2 YNNKEL (reference sequence). The CDR3 here is CASSPRDRGYNEQFF.

V is TRBV27 and J is TRBJ2-7; lacking DNA, the TRBD2 call made by TCRdb goes unchecked. Per germline, CDR1 MNHEY and CDR2 SMNVEV (reference sequence). CDR3 length: 13 amino acids. The CDR3 is CASSLGLGYEQYF.

The chain couples TRBV19 to TRBJ2-7; TCRdb's assignment of TRBD2 cannot be checked, as there is no DNA. The germline gives CDR1 LNHDA, CDR2 SQIVND (reference sequence). This CDR3 has 13 residues. CDR3 protein: CASAAGGGLEQYF.

V gene TRBV28 combines with J gene TRBJ2-5; TCRdb calls TRBD1, which cannot be checked without DNA. Germline V lookup: CDR1 MDHEN, CDR2 SYDVKM. The length of the CDR3 is 15 residues. The CDR3 reads CASRQEPGPEETQYF.

The chain is built from TRBV28 and TRBJ1-5; TCRdb selects TRBD1, and the lack of DNA leaves this call unchecked. CDR1 and CDR2 (germline): MDHEN, SYDVKM. This CDR3 is 13 amino acids long. The CDR3 loop reads CAGAGSGYQPQHF.

The chain carries TRBV6-1 and TRBJ2-3; no DNA is available, so the TRBD1 call from TCRdb remains unchecked. The length of the CDR3 is 12 residues. Per the germline V gene, CDR1 is MNHNS and CDR2 is SASEGT. This CDR3 is CASVRDTDTQYF.

The chain recombines TRBV6-6 with TRBJ2-7. The CDR3 runs to 17 residues. Looked up from germline, CDR1 is MNHNY and CDR2 is SVGAGI (reference sequence). The CDR3 sequence is CASSYSPHGTLSYEQYF.

The gene calls are TRBV20-1 and TRBJ2-1; TCRdb lists TRBD1, though no DNA is available to test this call. The germline CDR1 and CDR2 sequences are DFQATT and SNEGSKA (reference sequence). The CDR3 has 15 amino acids. The CDR3 reads CSALAGQGAGNEQFF.

The chain combines TRBV10-3 with TRBJ2-1; TCRdb names TRBD2, which stays unverified in the absence of DNA. The CDR3 covers 15 residues. CDR1 is ENHRY, CDR2 SYGVKD, per germline. CDR3 residues: CAISDPGLALNEQFF.

The V call is TRBV4-1, the J call TRBJ2-1; absent DNA, TCRdb's TRBD1 call cannot be checked. Germline loops: CDR1 MGHRA, CDR2 YSYEKL. This CDR3 spans 17 amino acids. CDR3 residues: CASSQDPRTGLYNEQFF.

The chain employs TRBV20-1 and TRBJ2-7; TCRdb calls TRBD2, which cannot be checked without DNA. The V gene's germline CDR1 is DFQATT and CDR2 SNEGSKA (reference sequence). CDR3 size: 15 residues. CDR3 residues: CSARDPLGESYEQYF.

This chain uses TRBV7-9 with TRBJ1-1. The CDR3 consists of 15 residues. Germline V CDR1 and CDR2: SEHNR, FQNEAQ (reference sequence). CDR3 amino acids: CASSQGPPGNTEAFF.

The V gene is TRBV20-1, the J gene TRBJ2-1; the D call of TRBD2 rests on TCRdb alone, since no DNA is present to check it. This CDR3 contains 14 residues. CDR1 and CDR2 (germline): DFQATT, SNEGSKA (reference sequence). CDR3 sequence reads: CSAEIAGGLNEQFF.

The V and J genes are TRBV9 and TRBJ2-7. The CDR3 has 12 amino acids. Germline-derived CDR1 and CDR2 are SGDLS and YYNGEE. The CDR3 here is CASSVAGHEQYF.

The chain links TRBV3-1 to TRBJ2-1; TCRdb picks TRBD1, but there is no DNA to check that call. CDR1 is LGHDT and CDR2 is YNNKEL in the germline V gene (reference sequence). The CDR3 runs 15 residues. CDR3 loop: CASSPRRQSYNEQFF.